A selection of T cell receptor beta chains follows, all from one sample in a study of PD-1 blockade in classical Hodgkin lymphoma. The protocol was immunoSEQ multiplex PCR, while the TCRdb copy is restricted to in-frame clones and leaves out a portion. Of 40,000 to 45,000 clones listed, 78% are singletons. The sequencing here drew on peripheral blood mononuclear cells (PBMCs), taken at baseline. These receptors originate from a human donor with classical Hodgkin lymphoma. The CDR3 runs from the conserved cysteine through the conserved F or W. D genes are given only for firm matches. Where a row states a size, it is once, few, many or the class of an expanded clone; other rows omit it.

V,length,size,D,J,DNA,CDR3
TRBV27,16,-,-,TRBJ1-1,TGTGCCAGCAGTTTAGGGGCGGGTTCGGGAAACACTGAAGCTTTCTTT,CASSLGAGSGNTEAFF
TRBV7-2,14,-,-,TRBJ2-4,TGTGCCAGCAGCCCGGGACAAGCCAAAAACATTCAGTACTTC,CASSPGQAKNIQYF
TRBV5-6,15,few,TRBD1,TRBJ1-4,TGTGCCAGCAGCTCGGGACAGGGGGCCGGTGAAAAACTGTTTTTT,CASSSGQGAGEKLFF
TRBV5-1,14,-,TRBD1,TRBJ2-5,TGCGCCAGCAGCCTATGGACAGGGTTAAAGACCCAGTACTTC,CASSLWTGLKTQYF
TRBV7-9,13,-,-,TRBJ2-7,TGTGCCAGCAGCGCACTCGGCCCCTACGAGCAGTACTTC,CASSALGPYEQYF
TRBV11-3,14,-,-,TRBJ2-3,TGTGCCAGCAGCTTAGAATCCAGGGCAGATACGCAGTATTTT,CASSLESRADTQYF
TRBV5-1,16,-,-,TRBJ2-1,TGCGCCAGCAGCCCATTTTCGGGGGCCCCCTACAATGAGCAGTTCTTC,CASSPFSGAPYNEQFF
TRBV2,14,-,-,TRBJ2-7,TGTGCCAGCAGGCAATTAGGTAGCTCCTACGAGCAGTACTTC,CASRQLGSSYEQYF
TRBV19,15,once,TRBD1,TRBJ2-2,TGTGCCAGTAGTATGGGACAGGGGCCCACCGGGGAGCTGTTTTTT,CASSMGQGPTGELFF
TRBV4-1,16,-,-,TRBJ1-4,TGCGCCAGCAGCCACCGTGCAGGGGCAACTAATGAAAAACTGTTTTTT,CASSHRAGATNEKLFF
TRBV6-4,19,-,TRBD1,TRBJ2-3,TGTGCCAGCAGTGACTCGAGTCGTGACAGGGTTCCTAGCACAGATACGCAGTATTTT,CASSDSSRDRVPSTDTQYF
TRBV9,13,few,TRBD1,TRBJ2-5,TGTGCCAGCAGCGTCGACAGGGCCCAGACCCAGTACTTC,CASSVDRAQTQYF
TRBV29-1,14,-,TRBD1,TRBJ2-2,TGCAGCGTGATGACAGGGTGGGACACCGGGGAGCTGTTTTTT,CSVMTGWDTGELFF
TRBV27,16,few,TRBD1,TRBJ1-2,TGTGCCAGCAGCCCCACCCGACAGGGAGGGGGCTATGGCTACACCTTC,CASSPTRQGGGYGYTF
TRBV30,11,few,TRBD1,TRBJ1-2,TGTGCCTCGGACAGGGCCTGGGGCTACACCTTC,CASDRAWGYTF
TRBV27,17,-,TRBD2,TRBJ2-3,TGTGCCAGCAGTTCGGGACTAGCGGGGGGTTTCAGAGATACGCAGTATTTT,CASSSGLAGGFRDTQYF
TRBV9,16,-,-,TRBJ1-3,TGTGCCAGCAGCCCTACGGGCTCGGGGTCTGGAAACACCATATATTTT,CASSPTGSGSGNTIYF
TRBV7-3,15,-,TRBD2,TRBJ2-1,TGTGCCAGCAGCCCTACTAGCGGGGGGGCCAGTGAGCAGTTCTTC,CASSPTSGGASEQFF
TRBV9,13,once,-,TRBJ2-1,TGTGCCAGCAGCGTAGAGGGGATCAATGAGCAGTTCTTC,CASSVEGINEQFF
TRBV29-1,13,few,TRBD2,TRBJ2-1,TGCAGCGTTTCTAGCGGGGAGGACAATGAGCAGTTCTTC,CSVSSGEDNEQFF
TRBV5-1,16,-,-,TRBJ2-5,TGCGCCAGCAGCCTCACTAGGGGGGGGTCTGGAGAGACCCAGTACTTC,CASSLTRGGSGETQYF
TRBV21-1,16,-,-,TRBJ1-1,TGTGCCAGCAGCAAGGTCCAGGGGGCGTTGAACACTGAAGCTTTCTTT,CASSKVQGALNTEAFF
TRBV9,14,-,-,TRBJ2-7,TGTGCCAGCAGCGTAACTCCGGGGAACTACGAGCAGTACTTC,CASSVTPGNYEQYF
TRBV7-2,15,-,TRBD2,TRBJ2-5,TGTGCCAGCAGCACTAGCGGGGGGGCCGGGGAGACCCAGTACTTC,CASSTSGGAGETQYF
TRBV10-1,16,once,-,TRBJ2-3,TGCGCCAGCAGTGAGAAGGGGTGCATGAGCACAGATACGCAGTATTTT,CASSEKGCMSTDTQYF
TRBV5-4,16,-,-,TRBJ2-1,TGTGCCAGCAGCTTGGCCGGCGAAGGGGTCAGCGATGAGCAGTTCTTC,CASSLAGEGVSDEQFF
TRBV5-1,11,-,-,TRBJ2-5,TGCGCCAGCAGCTATGCGGAGACCCAGTACTTC,CASSYAETQYF
TRBV19,13,few,-,TRBJ2-2,TGTGCCAGTAGTATAATGGACTCCGGGGAGCTGTTTTTT,CASSIMDSGELFF